A selection of T cell receptor beta chains follows, all from one sample in a study of blood T cell repertoires in COVID-19. The protocol was immunoSEQ multiplex PCR, while the TCRdb copy is restricted to in-frame clones and leaves out a portion. This sample has over 85,000 clones; roughly nine tenths occur once, and the top ten carry around 15%. Sequences were obtained from peripheral blood. These TCRs come from a male donor with acute or convalescent COVID-19. CDR3s include the opening cysteine and the closing phenylalanine or tryptophan. A D gene is named only where the DNA matches it firmly. Clone size is shown for a subset of rows, as once, few, many or a class of expanded clone.

V: TRBV19; J: TRBJ1-5; D: NA; length: 17; size: few; DNA: TGTGCCAGTAGTATAAGCCGTGCCAGGGGCTATAATCAGCCCCAGCATTTT; CDR3: CASSISRARGYNQPQHF
V: TRBV6-1; J: TRBJ1-3; D: NA; length: 17; size: few; DNA: TGTGCCAGCAGTGAAGCGCCGCGGTCAGAAGGTGGAAACACCATATATTTT; CDR3: CASSEAPRSEGGNTIYF
V: TRBV6-2/TRBV6-3; J: TRBJ2-7; D: NA; length: 12; size: NA; DNA: TGTGCCAGCAGTGCCTCGGGGATTGAGCAGTACTTC; CDR3: CASSASGIEQYF
V: TRBV5-1; J: TRBJ2-7; D: TRBD2; length: 15; size: NA; DNA: TGCGCCAGCAGCTTAAGCGGGGGGTCCTCCTACGAGCAGTACTTC; CDR3: CASSLSGGSSYEQYF
V: TRBV19; J: TRBJ2-3; D: TRBD2; length: 16; size: NA; DNA: TGTGCCAGTAGAGATGAGACTAGCCCGAACACAGATACGCAGTATTTT; CDR3: CASRDETSPNTDTQYF
V: TRBV18; J: TRBJ2-5; D: TRBD2; length: 15; size: NA; DNA: TGTGCCAGCTCACCAGGTAGCGGGGGGCAAGAGACCCAGTACTTC; CDR3: CASSPGSGGQETQYF
V: TRBV3-1/TRBV3-2; J: TRBJ2-3; D: TRBD2; length: 17; size: NA; DNA: TGTGCCAGCAGCCACAACTCGGGACTAGCGGGCACAGATACGCAGTATTTT; CDR3: CASSHNSGLAGTDTQYF
V: TRBV9; J: TRBJ2-7; D: TRBD2; length: 12; size: once; DNA: TGTGCCAGCAGCGTATCGGGGGGCGAGCAGTACTTC; CDR3: CASSVSGGEQYF
V: TRBV5-4; J: TRBJ1-6; D: NA; length: 14; size: NA; DNA: TGTGCCAGCAGCCCCCGAGGCGGATCTTCACCCCTCCACTTT; CDR3: CASSPRGGSSPLHF
V: TRBV5-4; J: TRBJ1-2; D: TRBD1; length: 17; size: NA; DNA: TGTGCCAGCAGCTTGTTCGGGACAGGGGGCGCTGGCTATGGCTACACCTTC; CDR3: CASSLFGTGGAGYGYTF
V: TRBV18; J: TRBJ1-2; D: NA; length: 15; size: NA; DNA: TGTGCCAGCTCACCCCCAGGGGAGTCTAACTATGGCTACACCTTC; CDR3: CASSPPGESNYGYTF
V: TRBV11-2; J: TRBJ1-3; D: NA; length: 14; size: NA; DNA: TGTGCCAGCAGCTCGAGCAAAACTGGAAACACCATATATTTT; CDR3: CASSSSKTGNTIYF
V: TRBV19; J: TRBJ2-1; D: TRBD1; length: 18; size: NA; DNA: TGTGCCAGTGCCCCGGGACAGGGGTCCACCAAACCCTACAATGAGCAGTTCTTC; CDR3: CASAPGQGSTKPYNEQFF
V: TRBV28; J: TRBJ2-7; D: TRBD1; length: 15; size: NA; DNA: TGTGCCAGCAGCCCGATTTGGGACAGACACTACGAGCAGTACTTC; CDR3: CASSPIWDRHYEQYF
V: TRBV19; J: TRBJ2-1; D: TRBD2; length: 14; size: NA; DNA: TGTGCCAGTAGTCCGGGACTAGCGGACAATGAGCAGTTCTTC; CDR3: CASSPGLADNEQFF
V: TRBV19; J: TRBJ2-7; D: NA; length: 13; size: NA; DNA: TGTGCCAGTAGTATGGGTAGGGGCCTCGAGCAGTACTTC; CDR3: CASSMGRGLEQYF
V: TRBV18; J: TRBJ1-4; D: TRBD1; length: 15; size: NA; DNA: TGTGCCAGCTCACCACCGGGACAGGGGGGTGAAAAACTGTTTTTT; CDR3: CASSPPGQGGEKLFF
V: TRBV11-2; J: TRBJ1-2; D: NA; length: 16; size: NA; DNA: TGTGCCAGCAGCTTAGGATCGGCGGCGGTAAACTATGGCTACACCTTC; CDR3: CASSLGSAAVNYGYTF
V: TRBV18; J: TRBJ2-5; D: TRBD2; length: 16; size: NA; DNA: TGTGCCAGCTCACCACGGAGCGGGGGCCCACAAGAGACCCAGTACTTC; CDR3: CASSPRSGGPQETQYF
V: TRBV2; J: TRBJ2-7; D: NA; length: 15; size: NA; DNA: TGTGCCAGCAGTGAATTGAGACTGGGGGCTAGCGAGCAGTACTTC; CDR3: CASSELRLGASEQYF
V: TRBV19; J: TRBJ1-5; D: NA; length: 15; size: NA; DNA: TGTGCCAGTAGTACCGCGGGGGCAAGTTATCAGCCCCAGCATTTT; CDR3: CASSTAGASYQPQHF
V: TRBV18; J: TRBJ2-7; D: NA; length: 13; size: NA; DNA: TGTGCCAGCTCACCAATAGGGGGCTACGAGCAGTACTTC; CDR3: CASSPIGGYEQYF
V: TRBV6-1; J: TRBJ2-2; D: NA; length: 15; size: NA; DNA: TGTGCCAGCAGTGAAACAACAATGATCTCCGGGGAGCTGTTTTTT; CDR3: CASSETTMISGELFF
V: TRBV7-2; J: TRBJ2-3; D: TRBD1; length: 16; size: NA; DNA: TGTGCCAGCAGCTTAGGAGGTACAGGGGGCACAGATACGCAGTATTTT; CDR3: CASSLGGTGGTDTQYF
V: TRBV18; J: TRBJ1-6; D: NA; length: 15; size: few; DNA: TGTGCCAGCTCAACAACCGGCCACAGGGAGTCACCCCTCCACTTT; CDR3: CASSTTGHRESPLHF
V: TRBV19; J: TRBJ2-7; D: TRBD1; length: 15; size: NA; DNA: TGTGCCAGTAGTATAGACGGGGACAGATCCTACGAGCAGTACTTC; CDR3: CASSIDGDRSYEQYF
V: TRBV28; J: TRBJ2-7; D: TRBD1; length: 14; size: NA; DNA: TGTGCCAGCAGCCCACTACTGGACAGGGACGAGCAGTACTTC; CDR3: CASSPLLDRDEQYF
V: TRBV11-2; J: TRBJ2-3; D: NA; length: 15; size: NA; DNA: TGTGCCAGCAGCTTAGATACCCACTCTACGGATACGCAGTATTTT; CDR3: CASSLDTHSTDTQYF
V: TRBV30; J: TRBJ1-3; D: TRBD1; length: 18; size: NA; DNA: TGTGCCTGGAGTGTAGGTAGGACAGGGAACTGTTATAGAAACACCATATATTTT; CDR3: CAWSVGRTGNCYRNTIYF
V: TRBV3-1/TRBV3-2; J: TRBJ1-5; D: NA; length: 15; size: NA; DNA: TGTGCCAGCAGCCAAGATTCCCGGCGAGGCCAGCCCCAGCATTTT; CDR3: CASSQDSRRGQPQHF
V: TRBV19; J: TRBJ2-7; D: TRBD1; length: 15; size: NA; DNA: TGTGCCAGTAGTGCAGGGACAGGCGGCTCCTACGAGCAGTACTTC; CDR3: CASSAGTGGSYEQYF
V: TRBV29-1; J: TRBJ2-5; D: TRBD1; length: 15; size: NA; DNA: TGCAGCGTTGAAGATCGGACAGGGGGCCCAGAGACCCAGTACTTC; CDR3: CSVEDRTGGPETQYF
V: TRBV15; J: TRBJ2-1; D: TRBD2; length: 20; size: few; DNA: TGTGCCACCAGCAGAGATGGAACTCCCGGGACTATGAGCTCCTACAATGAGCAGTTCTTC; CDR3: CATSRDGTPGTMSSYNEQFF
V: TRBV24-1; J: TRBJ2-6; D: TRBD1; length: 18; size: NA; DNA: TGTGCCACCAGTGATCCATCCATACAGGGGACTGGGGCCAACGTCCTGACTTTC; CDR3: CATSDPSIQGTGANVLTF
V: TRBV5-5; J: TRBJ1-5; D: NA; length: 16; size: few; DNA: TGTGCCAGCAGCTTGGTCCAGGCGAATCGCAATCAGCCCCAGCATTTT; CDR3: CASSLVQANRNQPQHF
V: TRBV3-1/TRBV3-2; J: TRBJ2-7; D: TRBD1; length: 18; size: NA; DNA: TGTGCCAGCAGCCAGTCCGAAAAAACCGGGACAGGGGCCCTTGAGCAGTACTTC; CDR3: CASSQSEKTGTGALEQYF
V: TRBV7-2; J: TRBJ2-1; D: TRBD2; length: 16; size: NA; DNA: TGTGCCAGCAGCTTAACATTAGCGGGGGGGAGGAATGAGCAGTTCTTC; CDR3: CASSLTLAGGRNEQFF
V: TRBV3-1/TRBV3-2; J: TRBJ2-3; D: NA; length: 15; size: NA; DNA: TGTGCCAGCAGCCAAGCCCGCGGGGCGATGGATACGCAGTATTTT; CDR3: CASSQARGAMDTQYF
V: TRBV2; J: TRBJ1-6; D: TRBD1; length: 15; size: once; DNA: TGTGCCAGCAGGAGGGACAGGGGGTATAATTCACCCCTCCACTTT; CDR3: CASRRDRGYNSPLHF
V: TRBV5-1; J: TRBJ2-5; D: TRBD2; length: 14; size: NA; DNA: TGCGCCAGCGGAGCGGGGGGGCCTGAAGAGACCCAGTACTTC; CDR3: CASGAGGPEETQYF
V: TRBV9; J: TRBJ1-6; D: NA; length: 16; size: NA; DNA: TGTGCCAGCGGCCTCGGTCGGGGTTCCTATAATTCACCCCTCCACTTT; CDR3: CASGLGRGSYNSPLHF
V: TRBV6-5; J: TRBJ1-4; D: TRBD1; length: 16; size: NA; DNA: TGTGCCAGCAGTTACCAACCACAGGGGGCTGGGGAAAAACTGTTTTTT; CDR3: CASSYQPQGAGEKLFF
V: TRBV14; J: TRBJ2-7; D: NA; length: 14; size: NA; DNA: TGTGCCAGCAGCCTACTGAGGGCGCCCTACGAGCAGTACTTC; CDR3: CASSLLRAPYEQYF